Shown below are 25 T cell receptor beta chains from a single sample sequenced in a study of T cell responses to AZD1222 COVID-19 vaccine. The method was immunoSEQ multiplex PCR; TCRdb's version includes in-frame clones alone and lacks a portion of them. The table has 80,000 or so clones, about 80% seen once. Specimen: peripheral blood, collected 28 days after the second dose of the MenACWY control vaccine. These receptors were collected from an adult who received the MenACWY meningococcal vaccine as a control.

The chain links TRBV3-1 (or the pseudogene TRBV3-2) to TRBJ1-1; no clear D gene. Looked up from germline, CDR1 is LGHDT and CDR2 is YNNKEL (reference sequence). This CDR3 is built from 13 residues. Trimming pared 0 bases from V and 8 bases from J, leaving 10 bases between. CDR3 sequence: CASSQEGSREAFF. The CDR3 DNA reads TGTGCCAGCAGCCAAGAGGGGTCCCGAGAAGCTTTCTTT.

The V call is TRBV29-1, the J call TRBJ1-1; D gene uncertain. This CDR3 contains 11 residues. CDR1 and CDR2 from the germline V gene are SQVTM and ANQGSEA. The CDR3 sequence: CAVGGNTEAFF. The CDR3 DNA follows: TGCGCAGTGGGAGGGAACACTGAAGCTTTCTTT.

The rearrangement links TRBV28 to TRBJ1-3, with D uncertain. Trimming pared 1 base from V and 0 bases from J, leaving 10 bases between. There are 16 residues in the CDR3. Germline V CDR1 and CDR2: MDHEN, SYDVKM. CDR3 sequence: CASSLYGSSSGNTIYF. CDR3 bases: TGTGCCAGCAGTTTATATGGATCCAGCTCTGGAAACACCATATATTTT. Based on the CDR3 plus reference TRBV28 and TRBJ1-3, the full variable domain is DVKVTQSSRYLVKRTGEKVFLECVQDMDHENMFWYRQDPGLGLRLIYFSYDVKMKEKGDIPEGYSVSREKKERFSLILESASTNQTSMYLCASSLYGSSSGNTIYFGEGSWLTVV.

This clone has just a few counts. The CDR3 sequence is CASSGQGHYEQYF. In nucleotides, the CDR3 is TGTGCCAGCAGCGGACAGGGTCATTACGAGCAGTACTTC. The chain has TRBV25-1 and TRBJ2-7; the match to TRBD1 covers 8 bases. Germline V gene data show CDR1 as MGHDK and CDR2 as SYGVNS. V dropped 6 bases and J dropped 4; count of bases not matched to a gene: 5. The CDR3 runs 13 residues.

This chain uses TRBV6-5 with TRBJ2-3; 7 nucleotides align to TRBD2. Trimming at V came to 2 bases and at J to 4 bases, leaving 3 bases not matched to a gene. The CDR3 spans 14 residues. From germline, CDR1 is MNHEY and CDR2 SVGAGI. DNA for the CDR3: TGTGCCAGCAGTTACGGGGGAGGGGCAGATACGCAGTATTTT. Amino acids: CASSYGGGADTQYF.

The chain has TRBV29-1 and TRBJ1-2, with a weak D call TRBD1 (6 bases). CDR3 size: 13 residues. V lost 8 bases to trimming and J lost 7 bases, with 20 bases between them. The germline CDR1 and CDR2 sequences are SQVTM and ANQGSEA. The CDR3 region is CSLWEGTQGGYTF. CDR3 DNA: TGCAGCCTGTGGGAAGGGACACAAGGTGGCTACACCTTC.

The V gene is TRBV18, the J gene TRBJ1-2; D may be TRBD1 (5 bases). The V end lost 6 bases, the J end lost 4 bases, and 24 bases lay between the germline ends. Germline loops: CDR1 KGHSH, CDR2 LQKENI. The CDR3 has 17 residues. CDR3 sequence reads: CASSPSSRTQFFYGYTF. CDR3 coding DNA: TGTGCCAGCTCCCCATCGTCCCGGACACAATTCTTCTATGGCTACACCTTC.

CDR3 region: CASSFGGSSPGELFF. The CDR3 DNA is TGTGCCAGCAGTTTTGGCGGGAGTAGTCCCGGGGAGCTGTTTTTT. The chain carries TRBV27 and TRBJ2-2; 7 nucleotides match TRBD2. V lost 3 bases and J lost 6; bases outside the gene matches: 7. The CDR3 spans 15 residues. Germline V lookup: CDR1 MNHEY, CDR2 SMNVEV (reference sequence).

The chain couples TRBV5-1 to TRBJ1-1, with a tentative D call TRBD1 (5 bases). The V gene lost 7 bases and the J gene lost 4 bases, with 17 bases spanning the gap. CDR1 and CDR2 (germline): SGHRS, YFSETQ. The CDR3 contains 14 residues. The CDR3 loop is CASGLEQGSTEAFF. DNA for the CDR3: TGCGCCAGCGGCCTTGAGCAGGGTTCCACTGAAGCTTTCTTT.

The J gene is TRBJ2-3, the V gene TRBV6-5; D is unresolved. With 2 bases removed from V and 6 bases from J, the gap between germline ends came to 3 bases. The CDR3 runs 11 residues. In germline, CDR1 is MNHEY, CDR2 SVGAGI. CDR3 nucleotide sequence: TGTGCCAGCAGTTACCTGGATACGCAGTATTTT. It translates to CASSYLDTQYF.

The rearrangement joins TRBV4-3 to TRBJ2-7; TRBD2 might be the D (5 bases). CDR3 length: 14 amino acids. Trimming shortened V by 0 bases and J by 4 bases, and 10 bases separated the two germline ends. Germline V CDR1 and CDR2: LGHNA, YSLEER. The CDR3 loop is CASSQDLRGYEQYF. In nucleotides, the CDR3 is TGCGCCAGCAGCCAAGATCTCCGAGGGTACGAGCAGTACTTC.

This clone was seen a handful of times. The J gene is TRBJ2-5, the V gene TRBV7-2; D unresolved. This CDR3 is built from 12 residues. Deletions cut 1 base from V and 7 bases from J, with 7 bases between. CDR1 SGHTA and CDR2 FQGNSA come from the germline V gene. CDR3 nucleotides: TGTGCCAGCAGCTTAGGATATGGGACCCAGTACTTC. Translating it yields CASSLGYGTQYF.

This clone was seen a single time. This sequence joins TRBV29-1 and TRBJ1-2; D is uncertain. V was shortened by 2 bases and J by 8 bases, with 9 bases between the two germline ends. CDR1 and CDR2 from the germline V gene are SQVTM and ANQGSEA. CDR3 size: 11 residues. The CDR3 loop is CSVERTQGYTF. CDR3 bases: TGCAGCGTTGAAAGGACGCAGGGCTACACCTTC.

V gene TRBV30 combines with J gene TRBJ1-1, with D uncertain. The germline V gene has CDR1 GTSNPN and CDR2 SVGIG (reference sequence). The CDR3 has 11 residues. Trimming cost V 7 bases and J 0 bases, with 6 bases left between them. The CDR3: CASKMNTEAFF. In DNA, the CDR3 is TGTGCCTCAAAGATGAACACTGAAGCTTTCTTT.

The V call is TRBV2, the J call TRBJ1-5; D gene ambiguous. The CDR3 contains 13 residues. V gave up 7 bases and J gave up 4 bases, with 11 bases separating them. Looked up from germline, CDR1 is SNHLY and CDR2 is FYNNEI. CDR3 coding DNA: TGTGCCAGCACAGCCTCGTCGAATCAGCCCCAGCATTTT. It codes for CASTASSNQPQHF.

This chain uses TRBV7-8 with TRBJ2-3; D is ambiguous. Germline CDR1 and CDR2: SGHVS and FQNEAQ. Between the trimmed V and J ends, which lost 2 bases and 2 bases, there was a span of 11 bases. CDR3 length: 15 amino acids. In nucleotides, the CDR3 is TGTGCCAGCAGCTTATATCGGCGATACACAGATACGCAGTATTTT. It codes for CASSLYRRYTDTQYF. Full variable domain (remainder filled in from reference TRBV7-8 and TRBJ2-3): GAGVSQSPRYKVAKRGQDVALRCDPISGHVSLFWYQQALGQGPEFLTYFQNEAQLDKSGLPSDRFFAERPEGSVSTLKIQRTQQEDSAVYLCASSLYRRYTDTQYFGPGTRLTVL.

The chain carries TRBV12-3 or TRBV12-4 and TRBJ2-7; D unresolved. This CDR3 comprises 13 residues. The ends were cut back, 6 bases at V and 4 bases at J, with 13 bases in the middle. CDR3 region: CASRLSPSYEQYF. The CDR3 nucleotides read TGTGCCAGCAGGCTCTCACCATCTTACGAGCAGTACTTC.

V is TRBV19 and J is TRBJ2-1; D is possibly TRBD1 (6 bases). The CDR3 is made up of 14 amino acids. Trimming stripped 6 bases from V and 5 bases from J, with 14 bases between. Germline V gene data show CDR1 as LNHDA and CDR2 as SQIVND (reference sequence). DNA for the CDR3: TGTGCCAGTAGGGGGTGGGGGCTTAACAATGAGCAGTTCTTC. Its translation is CASRGWGLNNEQFF.

The chain joins TRBV9 to TRBJ1-2, with 9 nucleotides matching TRBD1. With V trimmed by 0 bases and J by 4 bases, 4 bases remained unmatched. CDR1 is SGDLS and CDR2 is YYNGEE in the germline V gene. CDR3 length equals 15 residues. The DNA for the CDR3 is TGTGCCAGCAGCGTAGAGGAGACAGGGGGCTATGGCTACACCTTC. It yields the protein CASSVEETGGYGYTF.

As to this clone: This CDR3 is also generated by other DNA sequences in the sample. The rearrangement links TRBV19 to TRBJ2-1, with TRBD2 identical over 7 bases. The CDR3 spans 15 residues. Germline loops: CDR1 LNHDA, CDR2 SQIVND (reference sequence). V shed 5 bases and J 9 bases; nucleotides not matched to a gene: 13. CDR3: CASSWGGTGGIEQFF. In DNA form, the CDR3 reads TGTGCCAGTAGTTGGGGGGGGACCGGGGGAATTGAGCAGTTCTTC.

Only one count was recorded for this clone. The DNA of the CDR3 is TGTGCCAGCAGCCCACGTGCGGGAAGCTCCTACAATGAGCAGTTCTTC. Encoded protein: CASSPRAGSSYNEQFF. V gene TRBV7-9 combines with J gene TRBJ2-1; weak D call: TRBD2 (6 bases). Germline CDR1 and CDR2: SEHNR and FQNEAQ (reference sequence). This CDR3 contains 16 residues. V was trimmed by 5 bases and J by 0 bases, leaving 14 bases between them.

This clone was observed a handful of times. The rearrangement links TRBV7-9 to TRBJ2-1; 9 nucleotides match TRBD2. The CDR3 runs 15 residues. Trimming took 3 bases from V and 6 from J; bases not matched to a gene: 6. Germline V CDR1 and CDR2: SEHNR, FQNEAQ (reference sequence). The CDR3 sequence is CASSFALAGVNEQFF. CDR3 sequence (DNA): TGTGCCAGCAGCTTCGCGTTAGCGGGAGTCAATGAGCAGTTCTTC.

The sample holds a few counts of this clone. The chain carries TRBV12-3 or TRBV12-4 and TRBJ1-2; 9 bases are shared with TRBD1. This CDR3 has 13 residues. With 5 bases clipped from V and 5 bases from J, the junction kept 3 bases outside the gene matches. The CDR3 DNA follows: TGTGCCAGCAGTAGGGACAGGGATTATGGCTACACCTTC. Translating gives CASSRDRDYGYTF.

Worth noting for this clone: This CDR3 is also generated by other DNA sequences in the sample. The V and J genes are TRBV7-2 and TRBJ1-1, with D unclear. Trimming stripped 5 bases from V and 1 base from J, with 8 bases between. The CDR3 contains 13 residues. Germline CDR1 reads SGHTA; CDR2 reads FQGNSA. The DNA of the CDR3 is TGTGCCAGCAGCCTGACGGAGAACACTGAAGCTTTCTTT. This gives the protein CASSLTENTEAFF.

The gene calls are TRBV9 and TRBJ2-5; 10 bases are shared with TRBD2. The germline CDR1 and CDR2 sequences are SGDLS and YYNGEE. Losses at the gene ends were 0 bases for V and 4 bases for J; bases not matched to a gene: 12. The CDR3 sequence is 18 residues long. The CDR3, as DNA: TGTGCCAGCAGCGTAGGAGGTGTTAGCGGGAGGTATGGAGAGACCCAGTACTTC. This encodes CASSVGGVSGRYGETQYF.